The entry below describes one T cell receptor beta chain. Antigen: not known. This CDR3 is 15 amino acids long. The germline CDR1 and CDR2 sequences are MNHEY and SVGAGI. The ends lost 0 bases at V and 7 bases at J; junction bases unmatched: 5. PCR primers comprised 60 Vbeta and 13 Jbeta primers. Repertoires were generated with immunoSEQ multiplex PCR, while TCRdb's copy carries only in-frame clones and drops some. The table has 150,000 to 200,000 clones, around 81% seen once. The sample comes from a study of cytomegalovirus exposure and HLA in healthy donors. Whole-study results and caveats: Analyses of presence and absence presupposed an approximately uniform sequencing depth across donors. Rarity held for most TCR sequences, but there were some public TCRs that occurred in many donors.

In nominal health when sampled, donors likely had unrecorded immune exposures nonetheless. The chain has TRBV6-5 and TRBJ2-7, with 11 bases aligning to TRBD1. Sequenced input: PBMCs. This TCR derives from a woman aged 25-40 years in good health and CMV-seronegative. CDR3 residues: CASSYSGQGAWEQYF. The DNA for the CDR3 is TGTGCCAGCAGTTACTCTGGACAGGGGGCTTGGGAGCAGTACTTC.